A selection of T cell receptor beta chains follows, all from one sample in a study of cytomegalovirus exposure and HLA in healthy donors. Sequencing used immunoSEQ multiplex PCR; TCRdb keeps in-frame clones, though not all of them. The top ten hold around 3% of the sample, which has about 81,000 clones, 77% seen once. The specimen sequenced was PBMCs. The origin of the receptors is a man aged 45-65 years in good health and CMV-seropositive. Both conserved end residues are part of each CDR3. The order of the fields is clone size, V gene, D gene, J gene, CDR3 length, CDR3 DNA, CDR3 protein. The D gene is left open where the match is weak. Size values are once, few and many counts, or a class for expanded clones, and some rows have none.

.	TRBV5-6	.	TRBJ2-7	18	TGTGCCAGCAGCTTGTTGATTGGGAGGAATCTAGTTGGCGCCGAGCAGTACTTC	CASSLLIGRNLVGAEQYF
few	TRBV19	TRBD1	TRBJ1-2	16	TGTGCCAGTAGCGCTGCTGGGGACAGGGGGAGCAATGGCTACACCTTC	CASSAAGDRGSNGYTF
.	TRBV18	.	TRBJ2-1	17	TGTGCCAGCTCACGGGTGACAAGTACATACAAAGACAATGAGCAGTTCTTC	CASSRVTSTYKDNEQFF
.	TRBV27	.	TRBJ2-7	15	TGTGCCAGCAGTAGGGGCCCCGGGAGACCCTACGAGCAGTACTTC	CASSRGPGRPYEQYF
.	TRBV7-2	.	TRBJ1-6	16	TGTGCCAGCAGCCCTCCTGTCGGGTTTAGGTATTCACCCCTCCACTTT	CASSPPVGFRYSPLHF
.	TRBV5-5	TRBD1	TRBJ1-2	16	TGTGCCAGCAGCTCGGTGACAGGGGGCCCTAACTATGGCTACACCTTC	CASSSVTGGPNYGYTF
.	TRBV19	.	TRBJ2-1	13	TGTGCCAGTAGCCCTGGGGGCAGCAATGAGCAGTTCTTC	CASSPGGSNEQFF
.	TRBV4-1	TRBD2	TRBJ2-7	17	TGCGCCAGCAGCCAAGGCGTCGGGCTAGCGGGAGGGTACGAGCAGTACTTC	CASSQGVGLAGGYEQYF
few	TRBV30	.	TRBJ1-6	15	TGTGCCTGGAGTACGACTCAAAGTATACCTTCACCCCTCCACTTT	CAWSTTQSIPSPLHF
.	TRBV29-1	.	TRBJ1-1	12	TGCAGCGTTGTGGGCAGAAACACTGAAGCTTTCTTT	CSVVGRNTEAFF
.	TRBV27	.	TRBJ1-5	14	TGTGCCAGTTCCCCCTCGGGGTTGAATCAGCCCCAGCATTTT	CASSPSGLNQPQHF
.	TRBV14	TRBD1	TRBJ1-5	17	TGTGCCAGCAGCCCGGGACAGAGAGTTTATAGCAATCAGCCCCAGCATTTT	CASSPGQRVYSNQPQHF
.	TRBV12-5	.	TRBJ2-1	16	TGTGCTAGTGGTTTGGTACTGGCTAGGAAGGTCGATGAGCAGTTCTTC	CASGLVLARKVDEQFF
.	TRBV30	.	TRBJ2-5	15	TGTGCCTGGGAGGACCTAGCACTAAAAGTGGAGACCCAGTACTTC	CAWEDLALKVETQYF
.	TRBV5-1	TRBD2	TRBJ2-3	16	TGCGCCAGCAGCCCGGGGGGTTTTTTCAGCACAGATACGCAGTATTTT	CASSPGGFFSTDTQYF
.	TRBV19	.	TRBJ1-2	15	TGTGCCTCCCTTAAAATTGGGGGGAGTAACTATGGCTACACCTTC	CASLKIGGSNYGYTF
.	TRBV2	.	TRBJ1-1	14	TGTGCCGGTGGGGCCGGCAGGCGCCTAGAAGAAGCTTTCTTT	CAGGAGRRLEEAFF
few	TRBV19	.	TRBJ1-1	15	TGTGCCAGCTTGGGTCACAGTCCCGGTAGGACTGAAGCTTTCTTT	CASLGHSPGRTEAFF
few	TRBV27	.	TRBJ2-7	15	TGTGCCAGCAGTTTACGCACAGGGTTGGTCGACGAGCAGTACTTC	CASSLRTGLVDEQYF
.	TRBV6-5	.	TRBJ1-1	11	TGTGCCAGCAGTTACGCGGGTGAAGCTTTCTTT	CASSYAGEAFF
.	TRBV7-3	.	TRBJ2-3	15	TGTGCCAGCAGCTTAAGTGGAGGCAGGACAGATACGCAGTATTTT	CASSLSGGRTDTQYF
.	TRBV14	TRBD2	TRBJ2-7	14	TGTGCCAGCAGCCAGTTGGGCGGGAGCTACGAGCAGTACTTC	CASSQLGGSYEQYF
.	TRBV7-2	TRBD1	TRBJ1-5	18	TGTGCCAGCAGCTCGCGGCGACAGGGGGCAGGTAGCAATCAGCCCCAGCATTTT	CASSSRRQGAGSNQPQHF
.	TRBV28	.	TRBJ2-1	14	TGTGCCAGCACCCTCGGAGGGCCCTACAATGAGCAGTTCTTC	CASTLGGPYNEQFF